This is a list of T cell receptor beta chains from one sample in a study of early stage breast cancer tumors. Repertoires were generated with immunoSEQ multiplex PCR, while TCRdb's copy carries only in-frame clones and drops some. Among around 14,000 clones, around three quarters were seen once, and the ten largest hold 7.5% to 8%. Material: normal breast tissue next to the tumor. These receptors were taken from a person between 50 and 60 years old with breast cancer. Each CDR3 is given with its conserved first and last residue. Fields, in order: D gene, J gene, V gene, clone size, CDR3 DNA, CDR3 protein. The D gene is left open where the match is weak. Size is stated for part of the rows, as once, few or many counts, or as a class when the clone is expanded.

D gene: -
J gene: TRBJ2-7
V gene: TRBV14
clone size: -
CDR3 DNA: TGTGCCAGCAGCGAAGGCTACGAGCAGTACTTC
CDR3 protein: CASSEGYEQYF

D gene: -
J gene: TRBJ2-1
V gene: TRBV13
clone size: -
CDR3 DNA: TGTGCCAGCAGCCTAGGAGGGATTAGCTCCTACAATGAGCAGTTCTTC
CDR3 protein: CASSLGGISSYNEQFF

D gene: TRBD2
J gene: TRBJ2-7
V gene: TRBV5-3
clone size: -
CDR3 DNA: TGTGCCAGAAGGTTGGGACTAGCGGCCGCTAGCTCCTACGAGCAGTACTTC
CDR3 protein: CARRLGLAAASSYEQYF

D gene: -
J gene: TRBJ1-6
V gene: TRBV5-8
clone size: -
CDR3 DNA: TGTGCCAGCAGCTTATCGGGCAGGGGAAATTCACCCCTCCACTTT
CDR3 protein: CASSLSGRGNSPLHF

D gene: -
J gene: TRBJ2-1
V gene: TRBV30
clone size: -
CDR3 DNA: TGTGCCTGGAGTGTTGGCGGAAACAATGAGCAGTTCTTC
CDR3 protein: CAWSVGGNNEQFF

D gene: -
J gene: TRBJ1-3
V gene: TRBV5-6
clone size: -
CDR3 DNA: TGTGCCAGCAGCCTGGTTGACTCTGGAAACACCATATATTTT
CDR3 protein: CASSLVDSGNTIYF

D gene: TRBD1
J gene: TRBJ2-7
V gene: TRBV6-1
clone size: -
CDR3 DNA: TGTGCCAGCAGTGAAGGCCCAGGGGGTCACCACGAGCAGTACTTC
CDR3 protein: CASSEGPGGHHEQYF

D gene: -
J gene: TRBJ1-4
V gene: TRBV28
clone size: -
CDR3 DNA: TGTGCCAGCAGTTCCACTCCCTGGGGCAATGAAAAACTGTTTTTT
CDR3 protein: CASSSTPWGNEKLFF

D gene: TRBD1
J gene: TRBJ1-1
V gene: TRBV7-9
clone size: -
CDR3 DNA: TGTGCCAGCAGCTTAGGGGAGACAGGGTTGAACACTGAAGCTTTCTTT
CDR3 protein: CASSLGETGLNTEAFF

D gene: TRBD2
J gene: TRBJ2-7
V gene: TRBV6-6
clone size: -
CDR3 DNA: TGTGCCAGCAAACCCCCTACGGGAGGGGCCTACGAGCAGTACTTC
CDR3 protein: CASKPPTGGAYEQYF

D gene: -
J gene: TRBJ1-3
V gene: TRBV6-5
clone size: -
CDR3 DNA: TGTGCCAGCAGTGAGGGATCAGGAAACACCATATATTTT
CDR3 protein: CASSEGSGNTIYF

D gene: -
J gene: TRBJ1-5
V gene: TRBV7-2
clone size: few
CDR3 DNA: TGTGCCAGCAGCTTAGGGGGGAGCATGGTTGAGCCCCAGCATTTT
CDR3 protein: CASSLGGSMVEPQHF

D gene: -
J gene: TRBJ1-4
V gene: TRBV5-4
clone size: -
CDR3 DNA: TGTGCCAGCAGCTCTCCAACTAATGAAAAACTGTTTTTT
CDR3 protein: CASSSPTNEKLFF

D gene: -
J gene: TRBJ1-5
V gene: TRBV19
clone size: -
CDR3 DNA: TGTGCCAGTACCCATGAACCCTATAGCAATCAGCCCCAGCATTTT
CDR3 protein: CASTHEPYSNQPQHF

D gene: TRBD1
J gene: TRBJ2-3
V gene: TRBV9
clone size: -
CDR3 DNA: TGTGCCAGCAGCGTTACCGGGACAGGGGTTGAAGATACGCAGTATTTT
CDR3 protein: CASSVTGTGVEDTQYF

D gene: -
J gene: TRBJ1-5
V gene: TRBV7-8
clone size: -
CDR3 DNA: TGTGCCAGCAGTCCGAACCGAGGAGGGAATCAGCCCCAGCATTTT
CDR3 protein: CASSPNRGGNQPQHF

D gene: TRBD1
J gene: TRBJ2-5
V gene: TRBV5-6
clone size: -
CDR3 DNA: TGTGCCAGCAGCTCCCTACAGCTCCGGGACAGACAAGAGACCCAGTACTTC
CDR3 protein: CASSSLQLRDRQETQYF

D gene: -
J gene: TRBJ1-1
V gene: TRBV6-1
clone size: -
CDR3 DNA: TGTGCCAGCAGTGAAGGCCGGGGTAACACTGAAGCTTTCTTT
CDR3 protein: CASSEGRGNTEAFF

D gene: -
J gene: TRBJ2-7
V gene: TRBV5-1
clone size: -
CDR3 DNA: TGCGCCAGCAGCTTGGCGGGTGCAGGGCAATTCTCCTACGAGCAGTACTTC
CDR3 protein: CASSLAGAGQFSYEQYF

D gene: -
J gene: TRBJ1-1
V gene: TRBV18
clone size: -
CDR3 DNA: TGTGCCAGCTCACCGATGGGGGAAGCTTTCTTT
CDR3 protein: CASSPMGEAFF

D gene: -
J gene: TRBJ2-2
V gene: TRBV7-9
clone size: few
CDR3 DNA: TGTGCCAGCAGCGTGTATAGGGGGGAGACCGGGGAGCTGTTTTTT
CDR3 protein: CASSVYRGETGELFF

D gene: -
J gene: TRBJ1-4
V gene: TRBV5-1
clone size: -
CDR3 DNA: TGCGCCAGCAGTCCGGTTGCAACTAATGAAAAACTGTTTTTT
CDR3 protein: CASSPVATNEKLFF

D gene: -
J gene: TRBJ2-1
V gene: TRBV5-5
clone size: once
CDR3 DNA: TGTGCCAGCAGCTTGGATCCCGGGCAGGTCTTCAATGAGCAGTTCTTC
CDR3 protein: CASSLDPGQVFNEQFF

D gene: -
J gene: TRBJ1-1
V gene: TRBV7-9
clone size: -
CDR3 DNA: TGTGCCAGCACCCAGGGGTTTTACACTGAAGCTTTCTTT
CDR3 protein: CASTQGFYTEAFF

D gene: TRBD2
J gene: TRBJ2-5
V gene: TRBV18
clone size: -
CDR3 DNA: TGTGCCAGCTCACCCCCACGGGAGCGGGGGACCCAGTACTTC
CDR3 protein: CASSPPRERGTQYF

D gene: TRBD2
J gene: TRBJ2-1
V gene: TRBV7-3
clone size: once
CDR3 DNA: TGTGCCAGCAGCTTAGACGCGGGAGGTTACAATGAGCAGTTCTTC
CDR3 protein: CASSLDAGGYNEQFF

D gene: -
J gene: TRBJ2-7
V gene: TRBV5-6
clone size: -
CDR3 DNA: TGTGCCAGCAGCTTGGGTTTGGGGAGCTACGAGCAGTACTTC
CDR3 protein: CASSLGLGSYEQYF

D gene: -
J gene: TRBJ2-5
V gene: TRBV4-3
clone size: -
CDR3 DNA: TGCGCCAGCAGCCAAGAGGGGGATGAGACCCAGTACTTC
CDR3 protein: CASSQEGDETQYF

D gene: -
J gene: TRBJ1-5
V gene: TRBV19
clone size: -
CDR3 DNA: TGTGCCAGCTCTACAGAGAACAGCAATCAGCCCCAGCATTTT
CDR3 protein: CASSTENSNQPQHF

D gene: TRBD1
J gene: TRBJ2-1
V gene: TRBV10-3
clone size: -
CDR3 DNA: TGTGCCATCAGTCGTTCGACAGGGGGGGATGAGCAGTTCTTC
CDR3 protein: CAISRSTGGDEQFF

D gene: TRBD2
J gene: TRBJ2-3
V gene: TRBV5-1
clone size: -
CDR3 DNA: TGCGCCGGCCGACTAGCGGGTACCACAGATACGCAGTATTTT
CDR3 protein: CAGRLAGTTDTQYF

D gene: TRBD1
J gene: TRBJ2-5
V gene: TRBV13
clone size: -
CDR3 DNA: TGTGCCAGCAGCGATGGACAGGGTGCGGAAGAGACCCAGTACTTC
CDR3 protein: CASSDGQGAEETQYF

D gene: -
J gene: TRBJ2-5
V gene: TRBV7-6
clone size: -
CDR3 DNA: TGTGCCAGCAGCTTGGGGGTGGTCGAGACCCAGTACTTC
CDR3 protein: CASSLGVVETQYF

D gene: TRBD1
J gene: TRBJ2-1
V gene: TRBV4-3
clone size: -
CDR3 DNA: TGCGCCAGCAGCCAAGGGGGTCGGACAGGGGGCGTAAATGAGCAGTTCTTC
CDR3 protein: CASSQGGRTGGVNEQFF

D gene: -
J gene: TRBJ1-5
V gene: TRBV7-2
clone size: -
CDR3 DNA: TGTGCCAGCAGCTCCCGACAGGAGGGCCGCAATCAGCCCCAGCATTTT
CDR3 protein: CASSSRQEGRNQPQHF

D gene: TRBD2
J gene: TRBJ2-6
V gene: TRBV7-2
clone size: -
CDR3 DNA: TGTGCCAGCAGCTTTACCGGGACTAGCGGGAGTGGGGCCAACGTCCTGACTTTC
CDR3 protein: CASSFTGTSGSGANVLTF

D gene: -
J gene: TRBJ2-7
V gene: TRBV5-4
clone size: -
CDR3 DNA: TGTGCCAGCCGCCCTCCCTACGAGCAGTACTTC
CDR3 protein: CASRPPYEQYF

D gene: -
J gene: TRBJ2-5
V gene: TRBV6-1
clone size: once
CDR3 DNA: TGTGCCAGCAGTTCCGAGGCGGAGACCCAGTACTTC
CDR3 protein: CASSSEAETQYF

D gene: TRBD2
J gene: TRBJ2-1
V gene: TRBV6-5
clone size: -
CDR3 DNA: TGTGCCAGCAGACTAGCGCCGAGCTCCTACAATGAGCAGTTCTTC
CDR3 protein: CASRLAPSSYNEQFF

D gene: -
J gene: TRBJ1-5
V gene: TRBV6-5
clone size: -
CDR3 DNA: TGTGCCAGCAGTTACTCGAGGATACCGAATCAGCCCCAGCATTTT
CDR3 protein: CASSYSRIPNQPQHF

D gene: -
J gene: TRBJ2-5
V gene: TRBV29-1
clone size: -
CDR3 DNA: TGCAGCGTTGCCCCAGGACAGGCCGGGGGGACCCAGTACTTC
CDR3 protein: CSVAPGQAGGTQYF

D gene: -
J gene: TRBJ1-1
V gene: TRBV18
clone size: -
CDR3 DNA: TGTGCCAGCTCACCCTCCGGGACGGTTAACACTGAAGCTTTCTTT
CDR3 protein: CASSPSGTVNTEAFF

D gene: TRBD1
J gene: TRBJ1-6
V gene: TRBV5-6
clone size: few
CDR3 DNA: TGTGCCAGCAGCTTCGGACAGGGGGTCTCACCCCTCCACTTT
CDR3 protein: CASSFGQGVSPLHF

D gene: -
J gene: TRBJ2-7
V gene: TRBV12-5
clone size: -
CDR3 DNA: TGTGCTAGTGGTTGGGGGGACGAGCAGTACTTC
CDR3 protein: CASGWGDEQYF

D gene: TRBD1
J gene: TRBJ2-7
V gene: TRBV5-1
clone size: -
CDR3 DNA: TGCGCCAGCAGTCGGACAGGCGGCCCCGAGCAGTACTTC
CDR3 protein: CASSRTGGPEQYF

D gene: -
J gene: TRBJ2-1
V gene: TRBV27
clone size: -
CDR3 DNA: TGTGCCAGCAGCTCATATAGGGAGCAGTTCTTC
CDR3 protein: CASSSYREQFF

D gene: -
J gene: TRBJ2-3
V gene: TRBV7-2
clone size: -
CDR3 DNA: TGTGCCAGCAGCTTAGATAGAAGCACAGATACGCAGTATTTT
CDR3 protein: CASSLDRSTDTQYF

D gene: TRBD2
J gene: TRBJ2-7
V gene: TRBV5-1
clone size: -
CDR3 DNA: TGCGCCAGCAGCTTTGCGGCCGGGACTAGCGGCAATAACGAGCAGTACTTC
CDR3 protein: CASSFAAGTSGNNEQYF

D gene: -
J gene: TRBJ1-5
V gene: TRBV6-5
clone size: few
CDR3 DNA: TGTGCCAGCAGCGGGCGGGCCGGGAATCAGCCCCAGCATTTT
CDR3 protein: CASSGRAGNQPQHF

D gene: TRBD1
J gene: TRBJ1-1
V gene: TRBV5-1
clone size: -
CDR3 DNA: TGCGCCAGCAGCCTAGGGACAGCTATCATGAACACTGAAGCTTTCTTT
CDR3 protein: CASSLGTAIMNTEAFF

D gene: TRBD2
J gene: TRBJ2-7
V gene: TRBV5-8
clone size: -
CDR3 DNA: TGTGCCAGCAGTCGGGGACTAGCGATGTACGAGCAGTACTTC
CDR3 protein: CASSRGLAMYEQYF

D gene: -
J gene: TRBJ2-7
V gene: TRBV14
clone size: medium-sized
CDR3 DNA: TGTGCCAGCAGCCAGAACTACGAGCAGTACTTC
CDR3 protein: CASSQNYEQYF

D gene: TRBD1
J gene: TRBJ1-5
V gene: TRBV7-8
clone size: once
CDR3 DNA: TGTGCCAGCAGCCCGTGGACAGGATATAGCAATCAGCCCCAGCATTTT
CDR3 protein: CASSPWTGYSNQPQHF

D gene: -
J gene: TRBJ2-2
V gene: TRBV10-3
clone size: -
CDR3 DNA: TGTGCCATCAGTGAGAGGGATCCGAACACCGGGGAGCTGTTTTTT
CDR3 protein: CAISERDPNTGELFF

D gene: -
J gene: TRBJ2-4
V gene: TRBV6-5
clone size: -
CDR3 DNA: TGTGCCAGCAGTTACTTGGGGGGGGGCGAAAAAAACATTCAGTACTTC
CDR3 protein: CASSYLGGGEKNIQYF

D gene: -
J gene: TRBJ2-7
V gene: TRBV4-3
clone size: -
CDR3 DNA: TGCGCCAGCAGCCAAGGAGCCGGCGAGCAGTACTTC
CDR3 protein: CASSQGAGEQYF

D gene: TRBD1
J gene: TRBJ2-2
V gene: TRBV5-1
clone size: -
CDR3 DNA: TGCGCCAGCAGCCCCGACCCCCAGGGGGCGAACACCGGGGAGCTGTTTTTT
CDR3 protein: CASSPDPQGANTGELFF

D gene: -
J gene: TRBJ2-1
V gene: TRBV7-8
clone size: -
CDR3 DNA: TGTGCCAGCAGATCCCGCGGAAGCTCCTACAATGAGCAGTTCTTC
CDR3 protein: CASRSRGSSYNEQFF